Included here is one T cell receptor (beta chain) sequence, with context. The sample has other DNA sequences that encode this CDR3 too. The treatment is: oral pan-JAK inhibitor, 5-10 mg twice daily. The sample belongs to a study of CD8+ T cells in alopecia areata. Sequencing used cDNA as its template, made by extracting RNA and reverse transcribing it. Assay: immunoSEQ multiplex PCR; the TCRdb copy retains only in-frame clones and omits some. This table has 170,000 or so clones, around 60% appearing once. The germline V gene has CDR1 SGDLS and CDR2 YYNGEE. V gave up 0 bases and J gave up 4 bases, with 4 bases separating them. The CDR3 loop spans 12 amino acids.

The rearrangement joins TRBV9 to TRBJ1-1, with D uncertain. The specimen comprised CD8+ T cells sorted from blood, sampled at week 24, from a patient treated with tofacitinib. The sequence came from a human donor with alopecia areata. The DNA of the CDR3 is TGTGCCAGCAGCGTAGGGGGCACTGAAGCTTTCTTT. Its translation is CASSVGGTEAFF.